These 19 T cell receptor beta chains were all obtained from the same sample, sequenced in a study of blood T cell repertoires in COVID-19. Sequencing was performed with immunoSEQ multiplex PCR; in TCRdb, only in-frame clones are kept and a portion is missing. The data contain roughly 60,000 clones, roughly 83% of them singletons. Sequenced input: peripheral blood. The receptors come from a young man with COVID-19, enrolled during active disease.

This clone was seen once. The CDR3 sequence: CATSGQGQGYTF. The CDR3, as DNA: TGTGCCACCAGTGGTCAGGGTCAGGGCTACACCTTC. The V call is TRBV24-1, the J call TRBJ1-2; a weak D match, TRBD1 (5 bases). The CDR3 length is 12 residues. Per germline, CDR1 KGHDR and CDR2 SFDVKD. Trimming shortened V by 5 bases and J by 8 bases, and 11 bases separated the two germline ends.

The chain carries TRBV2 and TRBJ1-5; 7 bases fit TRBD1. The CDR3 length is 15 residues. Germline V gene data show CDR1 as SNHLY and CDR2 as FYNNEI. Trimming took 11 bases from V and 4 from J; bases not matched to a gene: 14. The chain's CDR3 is CAGSISQGENQPQHF. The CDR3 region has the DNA TGTGCCGGGTCAATATCTCAGGGGGAAAATCAGCCCCAGCATTTT.

The CDR3, as DNA: TGTGCCAGCGGTCCGGGGGCCTACGAGCAGTACTTC. Its protein product is CASGPGAYEQYF. V usage is TRBV28 and J usage is TRBJ2-7, with D tentatively TRBD2 (6 bases). Germline values: CDR1 MDHEN, CDR2 SYDVKM. Between the trimmed V and J ends, which lost 8 bases and 2 bases, there was a span of 10 bases. The CDR3 covers 12 residues.

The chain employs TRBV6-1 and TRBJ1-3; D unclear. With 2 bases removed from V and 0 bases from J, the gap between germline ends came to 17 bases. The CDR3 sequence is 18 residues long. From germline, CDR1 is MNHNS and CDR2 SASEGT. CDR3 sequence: CASSEYPTETFSGNTIYF. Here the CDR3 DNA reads TGTGCCAGCAGTGAATACCCGACGGAGACCTTCTCTGGAAACACCATATATTTT.

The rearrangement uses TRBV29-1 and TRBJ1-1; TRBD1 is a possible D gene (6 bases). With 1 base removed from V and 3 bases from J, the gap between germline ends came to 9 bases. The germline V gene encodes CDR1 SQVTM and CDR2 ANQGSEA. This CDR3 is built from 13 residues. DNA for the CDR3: TGCAGCGTTGAAGGGACAGTGGACACTGAAGCTTTCTTT. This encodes CSVEGTVDTEAFF.

CDR3 nucleotide sequence: TGTGCCAGCAGCTTAGTCCCCCTAGCGGAAAGGGACGAGCAGTACTTC. It encodes CASSLVPLAERDEQYF. This chain joins TRBV7-6 and TRBJ2-7; 7 nucleotides match TRBD2. Germline V gene lookup returns CDR1 SGHVS and CDR2 FNYEAQ. The CDR3 is 16 amino acids. The J segment lost 5 bases and the V segment lost 1 base, leaving 11 bases of the junction unmatched.

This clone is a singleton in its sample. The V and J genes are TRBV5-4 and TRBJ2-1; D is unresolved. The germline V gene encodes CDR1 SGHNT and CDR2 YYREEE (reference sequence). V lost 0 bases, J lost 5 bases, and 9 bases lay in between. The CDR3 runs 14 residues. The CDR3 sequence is CASSLVLAHNEQFF. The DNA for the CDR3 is TGTGCCAGCAGCTTGGTCTTAGCTCACAATGAGCAGTTCTTC.

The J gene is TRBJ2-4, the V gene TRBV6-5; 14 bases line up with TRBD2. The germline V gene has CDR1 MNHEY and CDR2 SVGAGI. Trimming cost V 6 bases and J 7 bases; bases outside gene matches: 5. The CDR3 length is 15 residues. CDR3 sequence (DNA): TGTGCCAGCAGGGGACTAGCGGGAGAGAGGAACATTCAGTACTTC. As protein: CASRGLAGERNIQYF.

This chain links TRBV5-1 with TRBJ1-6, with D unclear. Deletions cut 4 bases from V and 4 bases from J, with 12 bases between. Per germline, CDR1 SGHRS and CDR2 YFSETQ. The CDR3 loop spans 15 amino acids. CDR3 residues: CASSLGGSYNSPLHF. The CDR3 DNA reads TGCGCCAGCAGCCTTGGAGGGAGTTATAATTCACCCCTCCACTTT.

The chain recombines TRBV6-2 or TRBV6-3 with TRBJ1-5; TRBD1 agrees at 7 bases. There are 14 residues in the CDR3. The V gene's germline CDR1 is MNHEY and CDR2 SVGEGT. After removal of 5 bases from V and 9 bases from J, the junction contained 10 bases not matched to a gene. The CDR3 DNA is TGTGCCAGCAGTGACCCGACAGGGACCGGGCCCCAGCATTTT. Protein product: CASSDPTGTGPQHF.

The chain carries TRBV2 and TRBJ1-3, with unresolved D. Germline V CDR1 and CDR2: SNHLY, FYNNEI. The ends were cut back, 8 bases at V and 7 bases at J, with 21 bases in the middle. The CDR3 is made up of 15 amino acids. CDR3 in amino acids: CASSEEQLFRNTIYF. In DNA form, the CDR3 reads TGTGCCAGCTCCGAGGAGCAGCTATTTAGGAACACCATATATTTT.

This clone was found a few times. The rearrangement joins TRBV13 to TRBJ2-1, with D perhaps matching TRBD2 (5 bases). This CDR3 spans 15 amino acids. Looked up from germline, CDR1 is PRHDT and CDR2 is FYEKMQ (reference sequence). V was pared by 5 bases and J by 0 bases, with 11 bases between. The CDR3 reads CASSMDWSSYNEQFF. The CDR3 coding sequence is TGTGCCAGCAGCATGGACTGGAGCTCCTACAATGAGCAGTTCTTC.

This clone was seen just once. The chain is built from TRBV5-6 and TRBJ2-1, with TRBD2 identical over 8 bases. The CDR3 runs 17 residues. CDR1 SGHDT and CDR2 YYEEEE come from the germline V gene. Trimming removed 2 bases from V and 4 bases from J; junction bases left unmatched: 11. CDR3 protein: CASSLWGRLAGYNEQFF. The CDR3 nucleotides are TGTGCCAGCAGCTTATGGGGGCGGCTAGCGGGTTACAATGAGCAGTTCTTC.

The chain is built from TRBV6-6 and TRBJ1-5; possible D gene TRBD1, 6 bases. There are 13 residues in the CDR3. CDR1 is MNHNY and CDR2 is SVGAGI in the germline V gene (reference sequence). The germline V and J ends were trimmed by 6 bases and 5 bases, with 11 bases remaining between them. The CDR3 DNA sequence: TGTGCCAGCAGGGCACAGGGATATCAGCCCCAGCATTTT. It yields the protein CASRAQGYQPQHF.

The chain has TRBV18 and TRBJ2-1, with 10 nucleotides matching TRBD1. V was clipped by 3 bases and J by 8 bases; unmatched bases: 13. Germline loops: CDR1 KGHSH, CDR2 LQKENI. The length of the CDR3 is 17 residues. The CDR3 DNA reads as TGTGCCAGCTCACCTTCTCCCGGGACAGGGGATTGGGATGAGCAGTTCTTC. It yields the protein CASSPSPGTGDWDEQFF.

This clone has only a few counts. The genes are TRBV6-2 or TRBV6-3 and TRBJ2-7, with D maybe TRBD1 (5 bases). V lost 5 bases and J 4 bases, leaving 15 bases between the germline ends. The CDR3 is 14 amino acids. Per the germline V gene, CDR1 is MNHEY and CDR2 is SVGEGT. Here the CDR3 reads CASSPRQSLYEQYF. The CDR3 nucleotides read TGTGCCAGCAGTCCACGACAGAGTTTGTACGAGCAGTACTTC.

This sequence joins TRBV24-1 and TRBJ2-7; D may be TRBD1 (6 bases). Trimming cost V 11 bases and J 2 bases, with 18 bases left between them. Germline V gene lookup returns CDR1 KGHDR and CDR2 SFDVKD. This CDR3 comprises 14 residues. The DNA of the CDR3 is TGTGCCAATGTAATTGGACAGCAACCCTACGAGCAGTACTTC. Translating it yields CANVIGQQPYEQYF.

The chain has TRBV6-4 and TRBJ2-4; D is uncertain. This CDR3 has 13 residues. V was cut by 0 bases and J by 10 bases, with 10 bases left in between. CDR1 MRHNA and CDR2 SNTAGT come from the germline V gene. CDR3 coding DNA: TGTGCCAGCAGTGACTCGGGCAGCTTGATTCAGTACTTC. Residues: CASSDSGSLIQYF.

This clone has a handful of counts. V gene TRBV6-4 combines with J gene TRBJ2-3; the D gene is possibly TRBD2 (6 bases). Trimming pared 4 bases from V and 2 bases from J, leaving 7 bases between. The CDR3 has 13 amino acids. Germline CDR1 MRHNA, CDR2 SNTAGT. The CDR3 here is CASSAGVTDTQYF. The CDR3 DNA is TGTGCCAGCAGTGCGGGAGTCACAGATACGCAGTATTTT.